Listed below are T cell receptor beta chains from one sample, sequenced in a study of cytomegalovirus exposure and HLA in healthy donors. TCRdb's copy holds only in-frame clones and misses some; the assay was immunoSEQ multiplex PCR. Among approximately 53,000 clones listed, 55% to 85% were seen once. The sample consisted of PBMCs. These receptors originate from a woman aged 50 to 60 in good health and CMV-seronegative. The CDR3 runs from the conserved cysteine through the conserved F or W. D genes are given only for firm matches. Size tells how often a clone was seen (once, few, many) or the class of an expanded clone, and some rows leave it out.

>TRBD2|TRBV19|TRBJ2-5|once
CASSMPGTSQETQYF
TGTGCCAGTAGTATGCCCGGGACTAGTCAAGAGACCCAGTACTTC
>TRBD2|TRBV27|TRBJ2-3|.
CASSSYSGASTDTQYF
TGTGCCAGCAGTTCATATAGCGGGGCTAGCACAGATACGCAGTATTTT
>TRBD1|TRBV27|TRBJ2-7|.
CASWDRGRYEQYF
TGTGCCAGCTGGGACAGGGGTCGCTACGAGCAGTACTTC
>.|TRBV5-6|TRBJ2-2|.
CASSLGDWATGELFF
TGTGCCAGCAGCCTAGGGGACTGGGCCACCGGGGAGCTGTTTTTT
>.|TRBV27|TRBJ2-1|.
CASSPHGRGTYNEQFF
TGTGCCAGCAGCCCCCATGGTAGGGGCACCTACAATGAGCAGTTCTTC
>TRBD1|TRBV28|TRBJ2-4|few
CASTPPGQGKNIQYF
TGTGCCAGCACCCCCCCGGGACAGGGTAAAAACATTCAGTACTTC
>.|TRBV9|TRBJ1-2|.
CASSVQGNYGYTF
TGTGCCAGCAGCGTACAGGGGAACTATGGCTACACCTTC
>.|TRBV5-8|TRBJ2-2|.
CASSFHGETGELFF
TGTGCCAGCAGCTTCCATGGGGAGACCGGGGAGCTGTTTTTT
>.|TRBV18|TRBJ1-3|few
CASSPPSVGNTIYF
TGTGCCAGCTCACCACCCTCAGTTGGAAACACCATATATTTT
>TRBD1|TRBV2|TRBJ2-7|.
CASRGQTYEQYF
TGTGCCAGCAGGGGACAGACCTACGAGCAGTACTTC
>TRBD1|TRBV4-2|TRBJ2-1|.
CASSQGSGQGTYNERFF
TGTGCCAGCAGCCAAGGTTCGGGACAGGGAACTTACAATGAGCGGTTCTTC
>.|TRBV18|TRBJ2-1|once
CASSPPRDSYNEQFF
TGTGCCAGCTCACCACCCCGGGACTCCTACAATGAGCAGTTCTTC
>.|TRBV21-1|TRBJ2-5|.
CASSSGQGAQETQYF
TGTGCCAGCAGCAGCGGACAGGGGGCCCAAGAGACCCAGTACTTC
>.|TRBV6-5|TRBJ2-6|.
CATHSAGGANVLTF
TGTGCCACCCACTCGGCCGGGGGGGCCAACGTCCTGACTTTC
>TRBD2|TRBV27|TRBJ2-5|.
CASRPFSAGGSETQYF
TGTGCCAGCAGACCCTTTTCAGCGGGGGGGTCTGAGACCCAGTACTTC
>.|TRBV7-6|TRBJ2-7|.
CASSPSGDRYEQYF
TGTGCCAGCAGCCCCTCAGGGGATCGGTACGAGCAGTACTTC
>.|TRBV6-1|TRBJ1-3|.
CASSRGSSGNTIYF
TGTGCCAGCAGTCGAGGTAGCTCTGGAAACACCATATATTTT
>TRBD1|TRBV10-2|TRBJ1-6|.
CASSGQGSSPLHF
TGCGCCAGCAGTGGACAGGGATCCTCACCCCTCCACTTT
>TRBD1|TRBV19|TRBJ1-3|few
CATVDRTDSGNTIYF
TGTGCCACCGTGGACAGGACCGACTCTGGAAACACCATATATTTT
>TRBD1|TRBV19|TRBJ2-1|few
CASSIDQGDSSYNEQFF
TGTGCCAGTAGTATAGATCAGGGGGATAGCTCCTACAATGAGCAGTTCTTC
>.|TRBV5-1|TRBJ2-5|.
CASSLTGTVQETQYF
TGCGCCAGCAGCTTGACTGGGACTGTCCAAGAGACCCAGTACTTC
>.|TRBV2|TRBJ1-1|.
CASTRTENTEAFF
TGTGCCAGCACACGGACAGAAAACACTGAAGCTTTCTTT
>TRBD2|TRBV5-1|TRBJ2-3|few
CASSLEVTSVSDTQYF
TGCGCCAGCAGCTTGGAGGTGACTAGCGTATCAGATACGCAGTATTTT
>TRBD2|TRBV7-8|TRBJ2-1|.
CASSLRQREVDEQFF
TGTGCCAGCAGCTTACGGCAGCGGGAGGTAGATGAGCAGTTCTTC
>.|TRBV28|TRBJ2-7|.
CASSSAWGAGTYEQYF
TGTGCCAGCAGTTCCGCCTGGGGTGCGGGTACCTACGAGCAGTACTTC
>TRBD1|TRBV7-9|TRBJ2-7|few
CSSSRDSYEQYF
TGTTCCAGCAGCAGGGACAGCTACGAGCAGTACTTC
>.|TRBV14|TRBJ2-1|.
CASSQVGSGVNEQFF
TGTGCCAGCAGCCAAGTAGGCTCGGGGGTTAATGAGCAGTTCTTC
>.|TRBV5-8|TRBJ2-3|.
CASSLLGDTQYF
TGTGCCAGCAGCCTCCTCGGGGATACGCAGTATTTT
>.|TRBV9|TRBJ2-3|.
CASSVRQDTDTQYF
TGTGCCAGCAGCGTTCGACAGGACACAGATACGCAGTATTTT
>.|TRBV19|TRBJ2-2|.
CATLGTKSTGELFF
TGTGCCACGCTAGGGACAAAGAGCACCGGGGAGCTGTTTTTT
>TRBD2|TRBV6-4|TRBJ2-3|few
CASSDGREGGTQYF
TGTGCCAGCAGTGACGGTCGGGAGGGGGGTACGCAGTATTTT
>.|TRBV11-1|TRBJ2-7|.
CASSLDREQYF
TGTGCCAGCAGCTTAGATCGCGAGCAGTACTTC
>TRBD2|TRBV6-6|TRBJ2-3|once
CASTLSGGATYF
TGTGCCAGCACCCTCAGCGGGGGGGCAACGTATTTT
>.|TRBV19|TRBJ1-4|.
CASSHGRTNEKLFF
TGTGCCAGTAGTCACGGGAGGACTAATGAAAAACTGTTTTTT
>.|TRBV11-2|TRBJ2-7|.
CASSSITSSYEQYF
TGTGCCAGCAGCTCAATTACTAGCTCCTACGAGCAGTACTTC
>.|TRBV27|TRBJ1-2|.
CASRGPYGYTF
TGTGCCAGCAGGGGGCCGTATGGCTACACCTTC
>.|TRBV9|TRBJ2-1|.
CASSVEGGSYNEQFF
TGTGCCAGCAGCGTAGAAGGGGGCTCCTACAATGAGCAGTTCTTC
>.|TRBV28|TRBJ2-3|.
CATDSSTDTQYF
TGTGCCACGGACTCCTCCACAGATACGCAGTATTTT
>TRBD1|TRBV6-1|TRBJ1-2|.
CASSERTLEQGPRFNYGYTF
TGTGCCAGCAGCGAACGGACCCTCGAACAGGGGCCCCGCTTTAACTATGGCTACACCTTC
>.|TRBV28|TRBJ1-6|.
CASSFRRLYNSPLHF
TGTGCCAGCAGTTTTAGGCGGCTCTATAATTCACCCCTCCACTTT
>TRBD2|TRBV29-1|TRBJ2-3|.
CSVVVAGSTDTQYF
TGCAGCGTTGTTGTAGCGGGATCCACAGATACGCAGTATTTT
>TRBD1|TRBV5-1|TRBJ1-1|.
CASSFSGQAGTEAFF
TGCGCCAGCAGCTTCTCGGGACAGGCGGGGACTGAAGCTTTCTTT
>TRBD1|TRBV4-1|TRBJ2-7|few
CASSQDLGQGYEQYF
TGCGCCAGCAGCCAAGACCTTGGACAGGGTTACGAGCAGTACTTC
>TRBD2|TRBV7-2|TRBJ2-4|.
CASSLGLAGGRGNDIQYF
TGTGCCAGCAGCTTAGGCTTAGCGGGGGGGCGGGGTAACGACATTCAGTACTTC
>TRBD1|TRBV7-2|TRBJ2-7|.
CASSPHGTGLYEQYF
TGTGCCAGCAGCCCTCACGGGACAGGGCTCTACGAGCAGTACTTC
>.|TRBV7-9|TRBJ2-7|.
CASSLTSSYEQYF
TGTGCCAGCAGCTTAACGAGCTCCTACGAGCAGTACTTC
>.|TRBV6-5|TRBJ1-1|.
CASSYPGYTEAFF
TGTGCCAGCAGTTACCCAGGGTACACTGAAGCTTTCTTT
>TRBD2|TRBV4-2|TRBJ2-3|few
CASSLGLAGGFGTDTQYF
TGTGCCAGCAGCTTGGGACTAGCGGGGGGGTTTGGCACAGATACGCAGTATTTT
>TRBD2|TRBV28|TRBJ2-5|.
CASSSPGLAGGTQYF
TGTGCCAGCAGTTCACCGGGACTAGCGGGAGGGACCCAGTACTTC